This is a list of T cell receptor beta chains from one sample in a study of blood T cells in healthy people across ages. Each CDR3 protein gets one entry after TCRdb re-called the 5' RACE reads with MiXCR. The table shows over 500,000 distinct CDR3 sequences, with 52% occurring only once. Sequencing was done on a sample of blood. These receptors all stem from a woman over 75 in good health. The CDR3 runs from the conserved cysteine through the conserved F or W.

v_call	j_call	cdr3_aa
TRBV3-1	TRBJ2-7	CASSQSVEQYF
TRBV20-1	TRBJ1-2	CSARDEYYGYTF
TRBV12-3/TRBV12-4	TRBJ2-5	CASSSPGDGLETQYF
TRBV20-1	TRBJ1-5	CSASLGTSNQPQHF
TRBV7-2	TRBJ2-7	CASRYTGTGVYVQYF
TRBV7-2	TRBJ2-5	CASSLGFRETQYF
TRBV7-9	TRBJ2-5	CASSVPQENEQYF
TRBV5-1	TRBJ2-5	CASSFNRGQETQYF
TRBV29-1	TRBJ2-2	CSGRHTNTGELFF
TRBV19	TRBJ2-3	CASSARWDTQYF
TRBV3-1	TRBJ1-2	CASSHGAGGRGYTF
TRBV30	TRBJ2-4	CAWSSALAKNIQYF
TRBV5-1	TRBJ2-3	CASRQLAGGPDTDTQYF
TRBV7-3	TRBJ1-1	CEEGNTEAFF
TRBV2	TRBJ1-2	CASSEAPDYYGYTF
TRBV24-1	TRBJ2-2	CATSEQGYDTGELFF
TRBV29-1	TRBJ2-1	CSVEETDRLDEQFF
TRBV12-3/TRBV12-4	TRBJ1-2	CASSRRGWGGYGYTF
TRBV5-1	TRBJ2-1	CASGLANPGDNEQFF
TRBV12-3/TRBV12-4	TRBJ2-2	CASRLGWNTGELFF
TRBV29-1	TRBJ2-1	CSVERQDNEQFF
TRBV2	TRBJ2-3	CARGGVGTDTQYF
TRBV7-2	TRBJ1-1	CASSLSLILTEAFF
TRBV20-1	-	CSATLGTHQETQYF
TRBV5-1	TRBJ2-5	CASSFGRGFQETQYF
TRBV30	TRBJ1-5	CAWSQGVGQPQHF
TRBV7-9	TRBJ2-3	CASSLHRPSTDTQYF
TRBV28	TRBJ2-7	CASSQAYSYEQYF
TRBV27	TRBJ2-4	CASSSSGTGFERRTKNIQYF
TRBV5-1	TRBJ1-1	CASSTGQGARGTEAFF
TRBV5-1	TRBJ2-1	CASSLGQGTVYNEQFF
TRBV4-1	TRBJ2-3	CASSQGIRAGNTDTQYF
TRBV6-1	TRBJ2-4	CASSGTGSLAKNIQYF
TRBV9	TRBJ2-7	CASSVGLAGVGEQYF
TRBV2	TRBJ2-3	CASSDTPDTQYF
TRBV7-2	TRBJ2-1	CASSLTGREQFF
TRBV2	TRBJ1-1	CASSGTPGDTEAFF
TRBV5-6	TRBJ2-7	CASSVGGIHEQYF
TRBV6-5	TRBJ1-1	CASRATGTIEAFF
TRBV12-3/TRBV12-4	TRBJ2-1	CASRERTKQFF
TRBV4-2	TRBJ2-5	CASSQQLAGVNEQYF